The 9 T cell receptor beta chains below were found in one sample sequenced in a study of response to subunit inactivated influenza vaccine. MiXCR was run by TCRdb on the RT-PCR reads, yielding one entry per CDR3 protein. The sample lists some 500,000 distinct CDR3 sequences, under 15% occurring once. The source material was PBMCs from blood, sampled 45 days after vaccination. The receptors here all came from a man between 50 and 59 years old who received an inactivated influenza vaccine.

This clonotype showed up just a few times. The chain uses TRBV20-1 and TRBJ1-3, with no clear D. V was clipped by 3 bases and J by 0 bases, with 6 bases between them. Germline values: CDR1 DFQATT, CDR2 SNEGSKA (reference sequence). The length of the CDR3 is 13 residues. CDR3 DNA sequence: TGCAGTGCTAGGCGCACCTCTGGAAACACCATATATTTT. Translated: CSARRTSGNTIYF.

The CDR3 protein is CASSPGMKNIQYF. In DNA, the CDR3 is TGTGCCAGCAGCCCCGGGATGAAAAACATTCAGTACTTC. V is TRBV7-2 and J is TRBJ2-4; perhaps TRBD2 as D (5 bases). Trimming cost V 5 bases and J 4 bases, with 9 bases left between them. This CDR3 region has 13 residues. Germline lookup yields CDR1 SGHTA and CDR2 FQGNSA.

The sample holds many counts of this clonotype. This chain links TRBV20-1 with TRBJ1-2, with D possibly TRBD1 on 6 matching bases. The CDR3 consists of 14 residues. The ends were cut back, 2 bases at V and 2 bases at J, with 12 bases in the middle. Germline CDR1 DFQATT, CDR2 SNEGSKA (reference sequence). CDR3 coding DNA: TGCAGTGCTAGAAGGGGGGCGTTGAACTATGGCTACACCTTC. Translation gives CSARRGALNYGYTF.

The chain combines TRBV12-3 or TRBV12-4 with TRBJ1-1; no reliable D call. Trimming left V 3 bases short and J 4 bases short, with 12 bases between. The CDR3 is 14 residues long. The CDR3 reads CASSFGRIGTEAFF. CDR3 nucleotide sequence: TGTGCCAGCAGTTTTGGCAGGATAGGCACTGAAGCTTTCTTT.

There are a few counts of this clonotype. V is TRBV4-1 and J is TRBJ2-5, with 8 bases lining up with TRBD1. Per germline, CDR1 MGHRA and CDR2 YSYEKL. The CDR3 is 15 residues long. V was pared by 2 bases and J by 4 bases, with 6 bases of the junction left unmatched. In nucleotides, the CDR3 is TGCGCCAGCAGCCAACAGGGGGCGCGAGGAGAGACCCAGTACTTC. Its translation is CASSQQGARGETQYF.

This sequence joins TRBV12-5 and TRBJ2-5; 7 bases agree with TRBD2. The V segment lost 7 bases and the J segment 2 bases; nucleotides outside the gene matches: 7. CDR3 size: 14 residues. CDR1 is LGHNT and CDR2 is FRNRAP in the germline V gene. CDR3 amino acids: CASALGGVQETQYF. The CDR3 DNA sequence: TGTGCTAGTGCCCTTGGGGGGGTGCAAGAGACCCAGTACTTC. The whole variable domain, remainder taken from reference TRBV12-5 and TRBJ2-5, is DARVTQTPRHKVTEMGQEVTMRCQPILGHNTVFWYRQTMMQGLELLAYFRNRAPLDDSGMPKDRFSAEMPDATLATLKIQPSEPRDSAVYFCASALGGVQETQYFGPGTRLLVL.

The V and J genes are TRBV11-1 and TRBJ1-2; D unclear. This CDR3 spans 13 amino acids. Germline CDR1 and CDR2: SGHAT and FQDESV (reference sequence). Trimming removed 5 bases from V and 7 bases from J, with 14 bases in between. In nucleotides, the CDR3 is TGTGCCAGCAGCCCGCGGCTTGTCATTGGCTACACCTTC. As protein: CASSPRLVIGYTF.

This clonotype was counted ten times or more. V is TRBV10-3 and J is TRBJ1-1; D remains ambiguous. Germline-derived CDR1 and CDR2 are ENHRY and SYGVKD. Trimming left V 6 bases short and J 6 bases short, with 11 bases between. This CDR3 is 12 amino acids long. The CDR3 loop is CAIRSLGAEAFF. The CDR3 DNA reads TGTGCCATCAGGAGCCTGGGTGCTGAAGCTTTCTTT.

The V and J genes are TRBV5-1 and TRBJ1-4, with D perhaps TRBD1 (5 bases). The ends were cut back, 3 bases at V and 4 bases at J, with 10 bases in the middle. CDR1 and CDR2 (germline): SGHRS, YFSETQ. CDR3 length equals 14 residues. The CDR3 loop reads CASSSGRDNEKLFF. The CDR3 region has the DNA TGCGCCAGCAGCTCGGGACGGGATAATGAAAAACTGTTTTTT.